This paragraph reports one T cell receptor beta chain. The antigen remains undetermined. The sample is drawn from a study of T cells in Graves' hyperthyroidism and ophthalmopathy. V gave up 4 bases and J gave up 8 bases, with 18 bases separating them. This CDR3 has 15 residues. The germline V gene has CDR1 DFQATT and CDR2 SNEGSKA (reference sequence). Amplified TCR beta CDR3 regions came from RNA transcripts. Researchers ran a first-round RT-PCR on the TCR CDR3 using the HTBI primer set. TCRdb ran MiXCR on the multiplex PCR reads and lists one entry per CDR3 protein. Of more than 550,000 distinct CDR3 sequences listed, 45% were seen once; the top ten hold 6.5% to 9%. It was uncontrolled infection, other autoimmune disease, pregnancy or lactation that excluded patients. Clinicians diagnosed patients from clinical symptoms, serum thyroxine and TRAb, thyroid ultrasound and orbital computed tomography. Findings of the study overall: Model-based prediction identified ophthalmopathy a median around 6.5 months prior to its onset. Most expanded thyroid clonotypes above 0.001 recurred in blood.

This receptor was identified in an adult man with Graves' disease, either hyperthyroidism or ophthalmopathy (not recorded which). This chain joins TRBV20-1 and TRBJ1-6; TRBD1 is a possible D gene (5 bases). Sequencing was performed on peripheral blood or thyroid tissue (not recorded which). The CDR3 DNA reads TGCAGTGCTATTGCCCGGTGGGGCGCGGATTCACCCCTCCACTTT. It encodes CSAIARWGADSPLHF.